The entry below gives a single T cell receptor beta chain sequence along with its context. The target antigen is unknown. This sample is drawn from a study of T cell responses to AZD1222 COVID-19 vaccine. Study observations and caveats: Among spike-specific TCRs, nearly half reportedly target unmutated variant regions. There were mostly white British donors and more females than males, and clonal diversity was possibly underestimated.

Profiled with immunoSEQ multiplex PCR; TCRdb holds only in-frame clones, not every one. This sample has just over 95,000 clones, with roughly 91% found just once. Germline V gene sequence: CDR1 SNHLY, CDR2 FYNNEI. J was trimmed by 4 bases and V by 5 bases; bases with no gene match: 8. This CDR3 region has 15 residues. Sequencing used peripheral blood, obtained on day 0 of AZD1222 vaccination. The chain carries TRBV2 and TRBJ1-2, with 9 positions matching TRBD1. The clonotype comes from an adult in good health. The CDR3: CASSQTGGSGYGYTF. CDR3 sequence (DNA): TGTGCCAGCAGTCAAACAGGGGGCTCGGGCTATGGCTACACCTTC.